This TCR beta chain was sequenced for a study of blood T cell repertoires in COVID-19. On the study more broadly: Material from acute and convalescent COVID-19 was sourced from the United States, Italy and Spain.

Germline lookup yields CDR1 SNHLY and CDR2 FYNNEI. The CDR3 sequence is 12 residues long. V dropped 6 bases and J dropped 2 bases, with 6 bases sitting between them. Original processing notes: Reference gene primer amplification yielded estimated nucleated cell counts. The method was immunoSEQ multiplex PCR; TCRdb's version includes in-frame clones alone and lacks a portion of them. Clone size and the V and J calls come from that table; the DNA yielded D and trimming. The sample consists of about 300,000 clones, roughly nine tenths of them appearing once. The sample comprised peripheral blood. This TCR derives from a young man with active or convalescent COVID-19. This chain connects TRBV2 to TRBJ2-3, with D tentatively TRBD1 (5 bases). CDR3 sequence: CASRDTTDTQYF. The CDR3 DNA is TGTGCCAGCAGGGACACCACAGATACGCAGTATTTT.